The 23 T cell receptor beta chains reported below all come from one sample, sequenced in a study of blood T cell repertoires in COVID-19. This table comes from immunoSEQ multiplex PCR, and its TCRdb copy is limited to in-frame clones, with some not included. In the table there are fewer than 95,000 clones, 70% to 90% of which are singletons. Sample: peripheral blood. The receptors stem from a man in his forties or fifties with active or convalescent COVID-19.

This sequence joins TRBV3-1 (or the pseudogene TRBV3-2) and TRBJ1-2; TRBD1 matches 7 bases. Germline loops: CDR1 LGHDT, CDR2 YNNKEL (reference sequence). Trimming cost V 4 bases and J 1 base; bases outside gene matches: 6. The CDR3 totals 15 residues. The CDR3 DNA follows: TGTGCCAGCAGCCCAGGGGGGCAGGATAACTATGGCTACACCTTC. Protein product: CASSPGGQDNYGYTF.

The rearrangement joins TRBV3-1 (or the pseudogene TRBV3-2) to TRBJ2-3, with TRBD2 matching over 7 bases. Germline V CDR1 and CDR2: LGHDT, YNNKEL (reference sequence). V gave up 4 bases and J gave up 6 bases; unmatched junction bases: 16. The CDR3 is made up of 17 amino acids. CDR3: CASSPVGTTPAMDTQYF. Written as DNA, the CDR3 is TGTGCCAGCAGCCCTGTAGGGACTACCCCTGCGATGGATACGCAGTATTTT.

This sequence joins TRBV28 and TRBJ2-1, with a weak D call TRBD2 (5 bases). V lost 8 bases and J lost 4, with 18 bases in between. Looked up from germline, CDR1 is MDHEN and CDR2 is SYDVKM. CDR3 length: 15 amino acids. DNA for the CDR3: TGTGCCAGCCACCCCGCCAGCGGACCTTACAATGAGCAGTTCTTC. Amino acids: CASHPASGPYNEQFF.

The chain employs TRBV5-8 and TRBJ2-3; D gene ambiguous. This CDR3 comprises 10 residues. Trimming pared 0 bases from V and 12 bases from J, leaving 5 bases between. The germline CDR1 and CDR2 sequences are SGHTS and YDEGEE. The CDR3 region is CASSLGPQYF. The CDR3 DNA is TGTGCCAGCAGCTTGGGTCCACAGTATTTT.

The chain couples TRBV28 to TRBJ1-2, with 8 bases matching TRBD1. Per the germline V gene, CDR1 is MDHEN and CDR2 is SYDVKM. This CDR3 spans 13 amino acids. Unmatched junction bases numbered 6, after V lost 5 bases and J lost 7 bases. The CDR3 reads CASSPTGVIGYTF. CDR3 coding DNA: TGTGCCAGCAGTCCGACAGGGGTAATTGGCTACACCTTC.

The chain is built from TRBV25-1 and TRBJ1-1; D is perhaps TRBD1 (5 bases). The CDR3 is 13 amino acids. The germline V and J ends were trimmed by 6 bases and 10 bases, with 18 bases remaining between them. CDR1 is MGHDK, CDR2 SYGVNS, per germline. The CDR3 DNA sequence: TGTGCCAGCAGCCCAACGTGGGGGGAAGGAGCTTTCTTT. This encodes CASSPTWGEGAFF.

The chain couples TRBV4-1 to TRBJ1-4; 10 bases map to TRBD1. V shed 4 bases, J shed 5 bases, and the junction held 4 bases outside the gene matches. CDR1 and CDR2 (germline): MGHRA, YSYEKL. This CDR3 has 15 residues. The CDR3 protein is CASSPPGQGNEKLFF. For the CDR3, the DNA is TGCGCCAGCAGCCCACCGGGACAGGGGAATGAAAAACTGTTTTTT.

The chain combines TRBV10-3 with TRBJ1-5; TRBD1 matches at 7 bases. J lost 6 bases, V lost 2 bases, and 4 bases had no gene match. CDR3 length: 14 amino acids. Germline CDR1 is ENHRY and CDR2 is SYGVKD. The CDR3 DNA reads as TGTGCCATCAGTGAGACAGGGGTCGCTCAGCCCCAGCATTTT. Its protein product is CAISETGVAQPQHF.

The chain combines TRBV10-3 with TRBJ2-7; 8 positions match TRBD2. In germline, CDR1 is ENHRY, CDR2 SYGVKD. V lost 7 bases to trimming and J lost 3 bases; unmatched junction nucleotides: 11. This CDR3 is 15 amino acids long. The chain's CDR3 is CAIIFSGGENYEQYF. The CDR3, as DNA: TGTGCCATCATCTTTTCGGGGGGGGAGAACTACGAGCAGTACTTC.

This clone came up once. The gene calls are TRBV6-5 and TRBJ2-1; 7 positions agree with TRBD1. Germline CDR1 reads MNHEY; CDR2 reads SVGAGI. CDR3 size: 15 residues. Losses at the gene ends were 6 bases for V and 4 bases for J; bases not matched to a gene: 9. CDR3 sequence (DNA): TGTGCCAGCAGAAAAACAGGGGCGAGTTACAATGAGCAGTTCTTC. Amino acids: CASRKTGASYNEQFF.

The chain has TRBV5-1 and TRBJ1-1; D remains ambiguous. This CDR3 has 14 residues. Germline V gene sequence: CDR1 SGHRS, CDR2 YFSETQ. Deletions cut 5 bases from V and 1 base from J, with 12 bases between. Here the CDR3 DNA reads TGCGCCAGCAGTATCGACGGAGAGAACACTGAAGCTTTCTTT. Protein: CASSIDGENTEAFF.

The sample holds a few counts of this clone. The junction and the germline gene differ at one end; a read error may be behind it. The chain is built from TRBV19 and TRBJ1-5; perhaps TRBD1 as D (6 bases). This CDR3 has 16 amino acids. The V gene's germline CDR1 is LNHDA and CDR2 SQIVND (reference sequence). CDR3 sequence: CASTIRGGRSNQPQHF. The DNA of the CDR3 is TGTGCCAGTACTATACGGGGGGGCAGAAGCAATCAGCCCCAGCATTTT.

This clone was counted between two and nine times. V usage is TRBV6-5 and J usage is TRBJ2-1; 8 nucleotides agree with TRBD2. Germline CDR1 and CDR2: MNHEY and SVGAGI. Unmatched junction bases numbered 4, after V lost 4 bases and J lost 5 bases. The CDR3 sequence is 14 residues long. CDR3 bases: TGTGCCAGCAGTTCAATAGCGGGAAACAATGAGCAGTTCTTC. Its protein product is CASSSIAGNNEQFF.

J is TRBJ2-1 and V is TRBV14; 12 positions agree with TRBD1. With V trimmed by 5 bases and J by 5 bases, 7 bases remained unmatched. CDR1 and CDR2 (germline): SGHDN, FVKESK. The length of the CDR3 is 16 residues. The chain's CDR3 is CASSGPGQGANNEQFF. The CDR3 nucleotides read TGTGCCAGCAGCGGGCCGGGACAGGGGGCTAACAATGAGCAGTTCTTC.

The J gene is TRBJ2-2, the V gene TRBV6-4; D may be TRBD2 (5 bases). The CDR3 contains 13 residues. Germline loops: CDR1 MRHNA, CDR2 SNTAGT. V was cut by 6 bases and J by 3 bases, with 8 bases left in between. CDR3 sequence reads: CASSRTDTGELFF. Here the CDR3 DNA reads TGTGCCAGCAGCCGGACTGACACCGGGGAGCTGTTTTTT.

The chain has TRBV5-1 and TRBJ2-7; 11 bases match TRBD1. V gave up 3 bases and J gave up 4 bases; unmatched junction bases: 6. The CDR3 sequence is 15 residues long. The germline gives CDR1 SGHRS, CDR2 YFSETQ. CDR3 in DNA: TGCGCCAGCAGCTACCTCGGACAGGGGGCTTACGAGCAGTACTTC. Its protein product is CASSYLGQGAYEQYF.

The chain recombines TRBV9 with TRBJ1-5; D is ambiguous. This CDR3 has 13 amino acids. Germline loops: CDR1 SGDLS, CDR2 YYNGEE. Trimming left V 4 bases short and J 7 bases short, with 12 bases between. This CDR3 is CASSQHPGQPQHF. CDR3 in DNA: TGTGCCAGCAGCCAACACCCGGGGCAGCCCCAGCATTTT.

The chain joins TRBV6-5 to TRBJ1-4; D may be TRBD1 (6 bases). This CDR3 contains 14 residues. CDR1 is MNHEY, CDR2 SVGAGI, per germline. Trimming cost V 6 bases and J 7 bases, with 15 bases left between them. The CDR3 DNA is TGTGCCAGCAGCCCAGGGGTTGACGGTGAAAAACTGTTTTTT. It specifies CASSPGVDGEKLFF.

The CDR3 loop reads CASSPRPREGSVEQYF. In DNA, the CDR3 is TGTGCCAGCTCACCAAGGCCCAGGGAGGGATCCGTCGAGCAGTACTTC. This chain uses TRBV18 with TRBJ2-7; 7 bases are shared with TRBD2. From germline, CDR1 is KGHSH and CDR2 LQKENI. With V trimmed by 2 bases and J by 6 bases, 13 bases remained unmatched. This CDR3 region has 16 residues.

CDR3 bases: TGCAGCTATAGTCGGGGACAGGGTAACTATGGCTACACCTTC. Translation gives CSYSRGQGNYGYTF. V is TRBV29-1 and J is TRBJ1-2; TRBD1 matches 9 bases. Germline trimming cut 8 bases from V and 1 base from J; bases unmatched to any gene: 8. CDR3 length: 14 residues. Germline V gene sequence: CDR1 SQVTM, CDR2 ANQGSEA.

This clone was detected a few times. The chain joins TRBV5-1 to TRBJ2-7; D is possibly TRBD1 (6 bases). Trimming took off 1 base at V and 0 bases at J, with 8 bases between the two ends. The CDR3 runs 14 residues. CDR1 is SGHRS and CDR2 is YFSETQ in the germline V gene. Here the CDR3 DNA reads TGCGCCAGCAGCTTGTCACAGGGCTCCTACGAGCAGTACTTC. Translation: CASSLSQGSYEQYF. Full variable domain (outside the CDR3, taken from reference TRBV5-1 and TRBJ2-7): KAGVTQTPRYLIKTRGQQVTLSCSPISGHRSVSWYQQTPGQGLQFLFEYFSETQRNKGNFPGRFSGRQFSNSRSEMNVSTLELGDSALYLCASSLSQGSYEQYFGPGTRLTVT.

A single count supports this clone. The V call is TRBV19, the J call TRBJ1-4; D remains ambiguous. The germline V gene has CDR1 LNHDA and CDR2 SQIVND (reference sequence). Trimming stripped 7 bases from V and 0 bases from J, with 21 bases between. CDR3 length: 18 residues. DNA of the CDR3: TGTGCCAGTAAGGCTGGGCATAACCTTTTCCCAACTAATGAAAAACTGTTTTTT. Its protein product is CASKAGHNLFPTNEKLFF.

The J gene is TRBJ2-7, the V gene TRBV15, with TRBD2 identical over 7 bases. From germline, CDR1 is LNHNV and CDR2 YYDKDF (reference sequence). V lost 1 base to trimming and J lost 2 bases; unmatched junction nucleotides: 5. There are 15 residues in the CDR3. CDR3: CATSRGSSGAYEQYF. The DNA of the CDR3 is TGTGCCACCAGCAGAGGCTCCAGCGGGGCCTACGAGCAGTACTTC.